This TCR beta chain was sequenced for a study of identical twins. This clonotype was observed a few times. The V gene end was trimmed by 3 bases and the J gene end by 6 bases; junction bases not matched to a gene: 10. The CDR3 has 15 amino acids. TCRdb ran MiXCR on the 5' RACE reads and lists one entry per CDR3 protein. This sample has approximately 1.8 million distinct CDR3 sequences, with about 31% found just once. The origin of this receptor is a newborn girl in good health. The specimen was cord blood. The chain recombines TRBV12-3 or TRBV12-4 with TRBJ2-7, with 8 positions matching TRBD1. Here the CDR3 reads CASSFWPGQEGEQYF. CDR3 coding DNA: TGTGCCAGCAGTTTTTGGCCGGGACAGGAAGGCGAGCAGTACTTC.